These T cell receptor beta chains were read from a single sample in a study of blood T cell repertoires in COVID-19. Assay: immunoSEQ multiplex PCR; the TCRdb copy retains only in-frame clones and omits some. The sample has fewer than 80,000 clones; around 85% are singletons. The sample taken for sequencing was peripheral blood. These TCRs come from a man aged 25-40 years with acute or convalescent COVID-19. The CDR3 runs from the conserved cysteine through the conserved F or W. The D gene is left open where the match is weak. Clone size, where shown, is once, few, many, or a class for clones that have expanded.

CDR3 | DNA | size | D | length | J | V
CASSPVGEGGGNQPQHF | TGCGCCAGCAGCCCTGTCGGGGAAGGAGGCGGCAATCAGCCCCAGCATTTT | - | - | 17 | TRBJ1-5 | TRBV4-1
CASSKIPDTGELFF | TGTGCCAGCAGCAAAATCCCGGACACCGGGGAGCTGTTTTTT | - | - | 14 | TRBJ2-2 | TRBV28
CASSLMAQETQYF | TGTGCCAGCAGCTTAATGGCTCAAGAGACCCAGTACTTC | - | - | 13 | TRBJ2-5 | TRBV7-3
CASSGGGGNQPQHF | TGTGCCAGCAGTGGGGGGGGTGGCAATCAGCCCCAGCATTTT | - | - | 14 | TRBJ1-5 | TRBV28
CAWSVHGNTIYF | TGTGCCTGGAGTGTACACGGAAACACCATATATTTT | - | - | 12 | TRBJ1-3 | TRBV30
CASSQNTDTQYF | TGCGCCAGCAGCCAAAATACAGATACGCAGTATTTT | few | - | 12 | TRBJ2-3 | TRBV5-1
CASKDQDRETRDSPLHF | TGCGCCAGCAAGGACCAGGACAGAGAAACTAGAGATTCACCCCTCCACTTT | few | - | 17 | TRBJ1-6 | TRBV10-1
CASSGDNEQFF | TGTGCCAGCAGCGGTGACAATGAGCAGTTCTTC | few | - | 11 | TRBJ2-1 | TRBV2
CASSYRGNTGELFF | TGTGCCAGCAGCTACAGGGGGAACACCGGGGAGCTGTTTTTT | - | TRBD1 | 14 | TRBJ2-2 | TRBV11-3
CASSQGLGEEETQYF | TGCGCCAGCAGCCAAGGACTCGGAGAAGAAGAGACCCAGTACTTC | - | - | 15 | TRBJ2-5 | TRBV4-3
CASTGPIELAFYEQYF | TGTGCCAGCACTGGGCCTATTGAGCTGGCATTCTACGAGCAGTACTTC | once | - | 16 | TRBJ2-7 | TRBV28
CASVQDQETQYF | TGTGCCAGCGTCCAGGACCAAGAGACCCAGTACTTC | once | - | 12 | TRBJ2-5 | TRBV2
CASSGTARTEAFF | TGTGCCAGCAGTGGGACAGCACGCACTGAAGCTTTCTTT | - | TRBD1 | 13 | TRBJ1-1 | TRBV27
CASSLAGGSADTQYF | TGCGCCAGCAGCTTGGCGGGCGGGAGCGCAGATACGCAGTATTTT | - | TRBD2 | 15 | TRBJ2-3 | TRBV5-1
CASSLGDINTEAFF | TGTGCCAGCAGTCTCGGGGATATAAACACTGAAGCTTTCTTT | - | - | 14 | TRBJ1-1 | TRBV2
CASSSYGRGRNEQFF | TGTGCCAGCAGCTCTTACGGGAGGGGTCGCAATGAGCAGTTCTTC | - | TRBD2 | 15 | TRBJ2-1 | TRBV7-2
CASSVGGNGYTF | TGTGCCAGCAGCGTAGGCGGAAATGGCTACACCTTC | - | - | 12 | TRBJ1-2 | TRBV9
CATSDYLQGFYEQYF | TGTGCCACCAGTGATTACCTACAGGGATTTTACGAGCAGTACTTC | - | - | 15 | TRBJ2-7 | TRBV24-1
CASSISGASGNTIYF | TGTGCCAGCAGTATATCAGGGGCTTCTGGAAACACCATATATTTT | - | - | 15 | TRBJ1-3 | TRBV28
CASSLIEGQGVYEQYF | TGCGCCAGCAGCTTGATCGAGGGACAGGGGGTTTACGAGCAGTACTTC | - | TRBD1 | 16 | TRBJ2-7 | TRBV5-1
CASSLQGAENTIYF | TGTGCCAGTAGCCTACAGGGGGCCGAAAACACCATATATTTT | once | TRBD1 | 14 | TRBJ1-3 | TRBV19
CASSYGRQNSPLHF | TGTGCCAGCAGTTACGGGAGGCAAAATTCACCCCTCCACTTT | - | - | 14 | TRBJ1-6 | TRBV6-5
CASRAYMSDRGAEQYF | TGTGCCAGCAGAGCCTACATGTCGGACAGGGGAGCCGAGCAGTACTTC | - | TRBD1 | 16 | TRBJ2-7 | TRBV7-2
CASSLSSTTRGVNIQYF | TGTGCCAGCAGCTTATCGTCCACTACTCGGGGGGTTAACATTCAGTACTTC | - | TRBD2 | 17 | TRBJ2-4 | TRBV7-2
CASRGGSGQETQYF | TGCGCCAGCAGGGGGGGGAGCGGCCAAGAGACCCAGTACTTC | - | TRBD2 | 14 | TRBJ2-5 | TRBV10-2
CASSWTGGSYGYTF | TGTGCCAGCAGTTGGACAGGGGGGAGCTATGGCTACACCTTC | - | TRBD1 | 14 | TRBJ1-2 | TRBV27
CASSLRGTEAFF | TGTGCCAGCAGCTTGCGAGGGACTGAAGCTTTCTTT | - | - | 12 | TRBJ1-1 | TRBV5-6
CASSLGGKRETQYF | TGTGCCAGCAGCTTGGGGGGGAAACGGGAGACCCAGTACTTC | - | TRBD2 | 14 | TRBJ2-5 | TRBV11-3
CASSYFPRASGTPKGTQYF | TGTGCCAGCAGTTACTTCCCCCGGGCGAGCGGGACCCCGAAGGGGACCCAGTACTTC | - | TRBD2 | 19 | TRBJ2-5 | TRBV6-2/TRBV6-3
CSALGLAFSYEQYF | TGCAGCGCTTTGGGACTAGCGTTCTCCTACGAGCAGTACTTC | - | TRBD2 | 14 | TRBJ2-7 | TRBV29-1
CASSRLVQGVRYEQYF | TGCGCCAGCAGTCGATTAGTACAGGGGGTTCGCTACGAGCAGTACTTC | - | TRBD1 | 16 | TRBJ2-7 | TRBV23-1
CASSQDIAQYF | TGTGCCAGCAGCCAAGATATCGCGCAGTATTTT | few | - | 11 | TRBJ2-3 | TRBV3-1/TRBV3-2
CASSDQVVVAGYTF | TGTGCCAGCAGTGATCAAGTAGTTGTTGCTGGCTACACCTTC | once | - | 14 | TRBJ1-2 | TRBV2